This TCR beta chain originates from a study of blood T cells in healthy people across ages (dated by TCRdb to 2013 to 2016). At the level of the whole study: Template switching captured roughly one uniquely barcoded TCR beta cDNA molecule per two T cells in model experiments. The donors were split into four age groups: young (average around 15 years), middle-aged (nearly 40), aged (about 56) and long-lived (approximately 80). The study measured age-related changes in TCR beta repertoire diversity using deep sequencing normalized with unique cDNA molecular identifiers. To avoid experimental bias, donors of different ages were spread randomly across the sequencing lanes. Two additional independent replicas of 1 million unique cDNA reads from the same blood draw were analyzed for two donors (one aged 18 to 30 and one aged 80 or older).

To note about this clonotype: Its antigen remains undetermined. No much larger clonotype is one base removed from it; base qualities were not supplied.

Libraries were made using 5' RACE. Sequencing instrument: Illumina HiSeq 2500. The second PCR ran for about 6 to 11 cycles and used a J-beta primer mix along with a sample-barcoded 5' primer. A template-switch 5' adaptor carrying 12 random nucleotides introduced a unique molecular identifier onto each TCR beta cDNA molecule. Each sample yielded at least 3 million CDR3-containing paired-end reads. First-strand cDNA was synthesized from all RNA with the Mint cDNA synthesis kit, primed by a TRBC-specific oligonucleotide. After uracil-DNA glycosylase treatment, a first 18-cycle PCR used universal primers M1SS and BC2_uni_R on all cDNA. The authors' pipeline ran thus. Normalization of each sample was performed by random selection of 1 million high-quality reads, each carrying a distinct molecular identifier. Instead of being binned into consensus sequences, reads that shared molecular identifiers were thrown out. MiTCR, run with a Q25 quality threshold and the strictest error-elimination algorithm, handled CDR3 identification, clonotype clustering and error correction. A nonparametric unseen species model with Euler transformation was used to estimate lower-bound total TCR beta diversity. The public reads were quality trimmed at Q25 with fastp and then assembled into clones with MiXCR by TCRdb, keeping productive beta chains. Duplicate CDR3 protein sequences are folded into a single record with the most common DNA and genes. The V and J calls and clone size are TCRdb's, not the authors'. This sample gives approximately 830,000 distinct CDR3 sequences in total; around 68% of them show up just once. Of the sample, 28% is held by the ten largest clones.

Results and caveats for the whole study, not just this receptor: Observed TCR beta diversity correlated strongly with the percentage of naive T cells measured by flow cytometry. Compared with the aged group, the long-lived group had more naive CD4+ T cells, fewer expanded clones and increased TCR diversity, a pattern suggesting age selection. As age increased, observed TCR beta diversity per million T cells dropped in a roughly linear way, and a significant reduction was already evident by age around 41. Donor CMV infection status was unknown, potentially confounding age-related changes in expanded clonotypes. Estimates of total diversity based on one million sequenced T cells were considered lower bounds and underestimates. Since profiling was done on bulk unsorted PBMCs, naive and antigen-experienced compartments could not be conclusively compared.

The approximately 40 donors, aged 6 to 90 years, were systemically healthy Caucasian individuals from Russia. Each donor gave approximately 9.3 milliliters of peripheral blood, collected into EDTA-treated Vacutainer tubes. Ficoll-Paque density-gradient centrifugation was used to isolate PBMCs, with at least 6.5 million per sample. Total RNA was extracted from PBMCs with Trizol reagent, with at least 5 micrograms obtained per sample. Naive CD45RAhigh/CD27high T cell percentages were measured by flow cytometry on a PBMC aliquot from every donor. The CDR3 sequence holds 21 residues, the cysteine and phenylalanine included. Only the CDR3 DNA stays, 63 bases, in frame from base 1. After removal of 4 bases from V and 7 bases from J, the junction retains 26 bases not matched to a gene. CDR1 and CDR2, per the germline V gene, are SGDLS and YYNGEE.

Sequenced input: blood. The V and J genes are TRBV9 and TRBJ2-1; a stretch of 10 junction bases matches TRBD2. The receptor's source is a man aged 25 to 40 in good health. The nucleotide sequence reads TGTGCCAGCAGCTCCCCTTGGGGTGGGGCTAGCGGGGGCCCGGCCATTAATGAGCAGTTCTTC. The encoded protein is CASSSPWGGASGGPAINEQFF.